This passage covers 6 T cell receptor beta chains from one sample sequenced in a study of monozygotic twins with inflammatory bowel disease. TCRdb re-called the 5' RACE reads and catalogs CDR3 proteins one per entry, DNA excluded. Its table records about 110,000 distinct CDR3 sequences. Material for sequencing was blood. These receptor sequences come from a human donor with ulcerative colitis or Crohn's disease, or a healthy co-twin of an affected twin (not recorded which).

The gene calls are TRBV7-9 and TRBJ2-3; TCRdb names TRBD1, which stays unverified in the absence of DNA. CDR1 and CDR2 (germline): SEHNR, FQNEAQ (reference sequence). The CDR3 is 13 residues long. CDR3: CASTLTGTDTQYF.

The V and J genes are TRBV27 and TRBJ1-5; TCRdb returns TRBD1, unconfirmable since there is no DNA. Per germline, CDR1 MNHEY and CDR2 SMNVEV (reference sequence). The CDR3 has 18 amino acids. The CDR3 region is CASSLQGRIPGSAQPQHF.

This chain connects TRBV5-6 to TRBJ2-7; TCRdb selects TRBD2, and the lack of DNA leaves this call unchecked. The CDR3 is 14 residues long. Per germline, CDR1 SGHDT and CDR2 YYEEEE. CDR3: CASSSVGSGNEQYF. Based on the CDR3 plus reference TRBV5-6 and TRBJ2-7, the full variable domain is DAGVTQSPTHLIKTRGQQVTLRCSPKSGHDTVSWYQQALGQGPQFIFQYYEEEERQRGNFPDRFSGHQFPNYSSELNVNALLLGDSALYLCASSSVGSGNEQYFGPGTRLTVT.

The genes are TRBV11-1 and TRBJ1-1; TCRdb indicates TRBD1, and absent DNA this call remains unverified. The CDR3 spans 18 residues. Germline V gene sequence: CDR1 SGHAT, CDR2 FQDESV (reference sequence). CDR3 loop: CASSSPGTGFLGNTEAFF.

The chain links TRBV28 to TRBJ1-2; absent DNA, TCRdb's TRBD1 call cannot be checked. This CDR3 has 13 amino acids. Germline CDR1 is MDHEN and CDR2 is SYDVKM. This chain's CDR3 is CASRSSGGYGYTF.

The V and J genes are TRBV20-1 and TRBJ1-5. Per germline, CDR1 DFQATT and CDR2 SNEGSKA (reference sequence). This CDR3 is built from 14 residues. Here the CDR3 reads CSAKQQPEYQPQHF.